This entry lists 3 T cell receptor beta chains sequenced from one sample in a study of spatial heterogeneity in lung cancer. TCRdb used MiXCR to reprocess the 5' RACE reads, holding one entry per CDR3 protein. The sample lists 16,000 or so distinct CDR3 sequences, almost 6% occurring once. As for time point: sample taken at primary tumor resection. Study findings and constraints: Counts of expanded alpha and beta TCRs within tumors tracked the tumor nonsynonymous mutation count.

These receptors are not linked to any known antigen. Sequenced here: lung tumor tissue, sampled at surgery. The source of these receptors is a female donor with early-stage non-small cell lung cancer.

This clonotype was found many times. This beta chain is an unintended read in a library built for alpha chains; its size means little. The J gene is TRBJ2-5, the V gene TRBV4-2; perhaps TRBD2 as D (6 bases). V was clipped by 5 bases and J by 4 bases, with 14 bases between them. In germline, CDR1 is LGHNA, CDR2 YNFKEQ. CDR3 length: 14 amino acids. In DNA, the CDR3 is TGTGCCAGCAGCTCCCAGGAGGGACGAGAGACCCAGTACTTC. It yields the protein CASSSQEGRETQYF.

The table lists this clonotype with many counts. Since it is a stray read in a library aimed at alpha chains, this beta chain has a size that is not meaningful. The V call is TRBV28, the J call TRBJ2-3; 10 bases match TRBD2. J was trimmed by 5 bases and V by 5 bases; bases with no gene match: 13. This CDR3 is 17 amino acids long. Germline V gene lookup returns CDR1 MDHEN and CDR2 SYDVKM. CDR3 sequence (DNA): TGTGCCAGCAGTCCTCCACTAGCGGGGTCGCGAGGAGATACGCAGTATTTT. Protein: CASSPPLAGSRGDTQYF.

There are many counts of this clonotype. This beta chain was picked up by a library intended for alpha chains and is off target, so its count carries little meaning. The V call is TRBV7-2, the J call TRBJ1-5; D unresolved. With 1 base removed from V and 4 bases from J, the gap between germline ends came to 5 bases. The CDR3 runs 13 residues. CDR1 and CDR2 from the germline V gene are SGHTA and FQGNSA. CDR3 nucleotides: TGTGCCAGCAGCTTAGACTGGAATCAGCCCCAGCATTTT. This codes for CASSLDWNQPQHF.